Reported below is one T cell receptor (beta chain). Its antigen is undetermined. Each TCR beta cDNA library carried unique molecular identifiers. Between roughly 0.9 and 11 million T cells gave rise to around 500,000 cDNA molecules. TCRdb redid the calling of the PCR reads with MiXCR, one entry per CDR3 protein. The data contain 450,000 to 650,000 distinct CDR3 sequences, around 47% of them seen just once; the ten biggest clones take up 1.5% to 2%. V trimming: 0 bases; J trimming: 0 bases; junction bases outside the gene matches: 5. This CDR3 is 16 amino acids long. CDR1 and CDR2 from the germline V gene are GTSNPN and SVGIG (reference sequence). This entry comes from a study of post-analysis software for immune sequencing data. Study details: Disease courses included relapsing-remitting, secondary progressive and progressive-relapsing multiple sclerosis.

Findings of the study overall: Four to six TRBV segments were significantly more frequent in patients than in controls. TRBV5-6, TRBV5-1 and TRBV20-1 were among these segments.

This TCR derives from a girl aged 5 to 17 with multiple sclerosis. V and J are TRBV30 and TRBJ2-1; 7 bases match TRBD1. The sample taken for sequencing was blood. In nucleotides, the CDR3 is TGTGCCTGGAGTGTACTAGGGGGCTACTCCTACAATGAGCAGTTCTTC. Its protein is CAWSVLGGYSYNEQFF.